Listed here are 29 T cell receptor beta chains from one sample, sequenced in a study of T cell responses to AZD1222 COVID-19 vaccine. The assay was immunoSEQ multiplex PCR, and TCRdb's table has in-frame clones only and misses some. The repertoire consists of around 180,000 clones, with 85% to 95% occurring once and the leading ten covering around 9.3%. The sample consisted of peripheral blood, taken on day 0 of AZD1222 vaccination. The receptors shown here come from an adult in good health.

The chain combines TRBV9 with TRBJ1-1; a weak D match, TRBD1 (5 bases). The CDR3 has 15 amino acids. Germline CDR1 and CDR2: SGDLS and YYNGEE. Trimming took off 3 bases at V and 3 bases at J, with 15 bases between the two ends. CDR3 nucleotides: TGTGCCAGCAGCGAGGGGATCCGGGCGGACACTGAAGCTTTCTTT. The encoded protein is CASSEGIRADTEAFF. The variable domain in full, completed from reference TRBV9 and TRBJ1-1, reads DSGVTQTPKHLITATGQRVTLRCSPRSGDLSVYWYQQSLDQGLQFLIQYYNGEERAKGNILERFSAQQFPDLHSELNLSSLELGDSALYFCASSEGIRADTEAFFGQGTRLTVV.

The V and J genes are TRBV19 and TRBJ1-1; D unclear. V lost 5 bases and J 1 base, leaving 8 bases between the germline ends. Germline V gives CDR1 LNHDA, CDR2 SQIVND (reference sequence). The CDR3 contains 13 residues. In nucleotides, the CDR3 is TGTGCCAGTAGTTTAAGGGAGAACACTGAAGCTTTCTTT. This translates into CASSLRENTEAFF.

The rearrangement joins TRBV18 to TRBJ1-1; D is undetermined. The V gene's germline CDR1 is KGHSH and CDR2 LQKENI. Trimming took off 3 bases at V and 10 bases at J, with 9 bases between the two ends. The CDR3 is made up of 11 amino acids. This CDR3 reads CASSPNVGAFF. CDR3 DNA: TGTGCCAGCTCACCCAACGTCGGAGCTTTCTTT.

V is TRBV23-1 and J is TRBJ1-5; a possible D gene is TRBD1 (6 bases). TRBV23-1 is designated an ORF whose function remains uncertain. Deletions cut 9 bases from V and 7 bases from J, with 13 bases between. CDR3 length: 12 residues. The CDR3 region has the DNA TGCGCCAGTTCCCAGGGGTCGCAGCCCCAGCATTTT. Translation gives CASSQGSQPQHF.

The V gene is TRBV5-4, the J gene TRBJ1-2; D ambiguous. Germline CDR1 reads SGHNT; CDR2 reads YYREEE (reference sequence). The CDR3 loop spans 14 amino acids. V gave up 0 bases and J gave up 5 bases, with 11 bases separating them. The CDR3 reads CASSLASDVYGYTF. CDR3 DNA: TGTGCCAGCAGCTTGGCGTCGGATGTATATGGCTACACCTTC.

The chain combines TRBV6-8 with TRBJ1-5, with TRBD1 as a possible D gene (5 bases). V was clipped by 10 bases and J by 0 bases, with 13 bases between them. Germline V gives CDR1 MNHGY, CDR2 SAAAGT. This CDR3 has 14 amino acids. CDR3: CATSLTVSNQPQHF. The CDR3 DNA is TGTGCCACCTCACTGACAGTTAGCAATCAGCCCCAGCATTTT.

The V and J genes are TRBV27 and TRBJ1-5, with D tentatively TRBD1 (6 bases). This CDR3 contains 16 residues. V lost 6 bases to trimming and J lost 6 bases, with 21 bases between them. In germline, CDR1 is MNHEY, CDR2 SMNVEV (reference sequence). The CDR3 region has the DNA TGTGCCAGCAGCCCACTCGGGGGCCGTTCGTTTCAGCCCCAGCATTTT. The encoded protein is CASSPLGGRSFQPQHF.

The J gene is TRBJ2-5, the V gene TRBV7-4; D might be TRBD1 or TRBD2, each matching 5 bases. This CDR3 spans 17 amino acids. Per germline, CDR1 SGHVT and CDR2 SQSDAQ. Between the trimmed V and J ends, which lost 2 bases and 4 bases, there was a span of 20 bases. This CDR3 is CASSLRPGVGVVETQYF. Here the CDR3 DNA reads TGTGCCAGCAGCTTACGTCCCGGGGTGGGGGTCGTAGAGACCCAGTACTTC.

The chain combines TRBV5-6 with TRBJ2-1, with 10 positions matching TRBD1. V lost 4 bases to trimming and J lost 4 bases; unmatched junction nucleotides: 5. The CDR3 spans 15 residues. CDR1 and CDR2 from the germline V gene are SGHDT and YYEEEE. The CDR3 protein is CASSPGQGEYNEQFF. CDR3 DNA sequence: TGTGCCAGCAGCCCCGGACAGGGGGAATACAATGAGCAGTTCTTC.

V is TRBV11-2 and J is TRBJ2-2, with 7 positions matching TRBD1. Germline-derived CDR1 and CDR2 are SGHAT and FQNNGV. The CDR3 has 14 residues. V was pared by 0 bases and J by 6 bases, with 1 base of the junction left unmatched. CDR3 protein: CASSLERGPGELFF. CDR3 DNA: TGTGCCAGCAGCTTAGAGAGGGGGCCCGGGGAGCTGTTTTTT.

The rearrangement joins TRBV19 to TRBJ2-3; D remains ambiguous. CDR1 LNHDA and CDR2 SQIVND come from the germline V gene (reference sequence). The CDR3 runs 15 residues. Trimming removed 0 bases at V and 14 bases at J, with 21 bases between. CDR3 DNA sequence: TGTGCCAGTAGTATAGATCCGGCCGCGGTGGGTCCTCGGTATTTT. The encoded protein is CASSIDPAAVGPRYF. The whole variable domain, filled in from reference TRBV19 and TRBJ2-3, reads DGGITQSPKYLFRKEGQNVTLSCEQNLNHDAMYWYRQDPGQGLRLIYYSQIVNDFQKGDIAEGYSVSREKKESFPLTVTSAQKNPTAFYLCASSIDPAAVGPRYFGPGTRLTVL.

This clone was picked up a small number of times. The chain is built from TRBV4-3 and TRBJ2-1; 7 bases are shared with TRBD1. V lost 4 bases and J lost 3; bases outside the gene matches: 6. The CDR3 contains 15 residues. Germline V CDR1 and CDR2: LGHNA, YSLEER. The CDR3 nucleotides read TGCGCCAGCAGCCTCTCAGGGGGTCTCTACAATGAGCAGTTCTTC. Translated, it gives CASSLSGGLYNEQFF.

The chain is built from TRBV30 and TRBJ1-5; no definite D call. The V gene lost 3 bases and the J gene lost 0 bases, with 15 bases spanning the gap. This CDR3 spans 16 amino acids. Germline CDR1 GTSNPN, CDR2 SVGIG (reference sequence). The CDR3 sequence is CAWRSRKHYSNQPQHF. CDR3 nucleotide sequence: TGTGCCTGGAGGAGCAGAAAACATTATAGCAATCAGCCCCAGCATTTT.

The chain couples TRBV12-5 to TRBJ2-1; 7 nucleotides match TRBD2. The CDR3 covers 15 residues. After removal of 4 bases from V and 6 bases from J, the junction contained 9 bases not matched to a gene. Looked up from germline, CDR1 is LGHNT and CDR2 is FRNRAP. The CDR3, as DNA: TGTGCTAGTGGTTGGGGCGGGAGTGTCACCAATGAGCAGTTCTTC. Its translation: CASGWGGSVTNEQFF.

The V call is TRBV7-9, the J call TRBJ1-1; D perhaps matches TRBD1 (6 bases). CDR3 length: 14 residues. The V end was cut by 5 bases, the J end by 6 bases, with 16 bases between. Germline V gene data show CDR1 as SEHNR and CDR2 as FQNEAQ (reference sequence). The CDR3 DNA reads as TGTGCCAGCAGCAAAAGGGAGCAGGGGCCTGAAGCTTTCTTT. Amino acids: CASSKREQGPEAFF.

This clone has just a few counts. V usage is TRBV6-5 and J usage is TRBJ1-6; the D gene is possibly TRBD1 (5 bases). Germline CDR1 reads MNHEY; CDR2 reads SVGAGI. V dropped 2 bases and J dropped 7 bases, with 9 bases sitting between them. CDR3 length: 14 amino acids. The CDR3 spells CASSYGDLNSPLHF. The CDR3 bases are TGTGCCAGCAGTTACGGGGACTTGAATTCACCCCTCCACTTT.

The CDR3 coding sequence is TGTGCCAGCTCACCAGGCAGGCAAGAAGCTTTCTTT. Translation: CASSPGRQEAFF. The rearrangement joins TRBV18 to TRBJ1-1; D is unresolved. The CDR3 extends over 12 amino acids. CDR1 and CDR2 from the germline V gene are KGHSH and LQKENI. V was pared by 2 bases and J by 8 bases, with 9 bases between.

The chain joins TRBV11-1 to TRBJ1-2; D is undetermined. The CDR3 totals 13 residues. The germline V and J ends were trimmed by 6 bases and 4 bases, with 12 bases remaining between them. CDR1 is SGHAT and CDR2 is FQDESV in the germline V gene (reference sequence). The CDR3 reads CASRRDLGYGYTF. CDR3 nucleotides: TGTGCCAGCAGGAGGGATCTTGGCTATGGCTACACCTTC. The full variable domain, in which reference TRBV11-1 and TRBJ1-2 provide the parts outside the CDR3, is EAEVAQSPRYKITEKSQAVAFWCDPISGHATLYWYRQILGQGPELLVQFQDESVVDDSQLPKDRFSAERLKGVDSTLKIQPAELGDSAMYLCASRRDLGYGYTFGSGTRLTVV.

This chain joins TRBV15 and TRBJ2-1, with D perhaps matching TRBD2 (5 bases). CDR1 LNHNV and CDR2 YYDKDF come from the germline V gene (reference sequence). This CDR3 is built from 15 residues. Trimming took off 1 base at V and 4 bases at J, with 11 bases between the two ends. CDR3 sequence (DNA): TGTGCCACCAGCAGAGGGGAAACTAGGTACAATGAGCAGTTCTTC. Protein product: CATSRGETRYNEQFF.

The rearrangement links TRBV2 to TRBJ1-2, with D possibly matching TRBD1 (6 bases). V was clipped by 5 bases and J by 6 bases, with 13 bases between them. This CDR3 is built from 13 residues. Germline V CDR1 and CDR2: SNHLY, FYNNEI. In nucleotides, the CDR3 is TGTGCCAGCAGTACCACAGGGACCCATGGCTACACCTTC. Encoded protein: CASSTTGTHGYTF.

The chain's CDR3 is CASSLDLGGNTEAFF. The CDR3, as DNA: TGCGCCAGCAGCTTGGACCTCGGGGGGAACACTGAAGCTTTCTTT. The chain uses TRBV5-1 and TRBJ1-1; D is possibly TRBD1 (5 bases). This CDR3 is built from 15 residues. V was shortened by 0 bases and J by 1 base, with 10 bases between the two germline ends. Per germline, CDR1 SGHRS and CDR2 YFSETQ.

V usage is TRBV27 and J usage is TRBJ2-7; maybe TRBD2 (6 bases). Per germline, CDR1 MNHEY and CDR2 SMNVEV (reference sequence). With 2 bases removed from V and 6 bases from J, the gap between germline ends came to 14 bases. CDR3 length equals 14 residues. The CDR3: CASSLGGSGFEQYF. For the CDR3, the DNA is TGTGCCAGCAGTTTAGGGGGGTCTGGGTTCGAGCAGTACTTC.

This clone appeared once. The chain links TRBV30 to TRBJ1-1, with a possible D match to TRBD1 (5 bases). Germline CDR1 and CDR2: GTSNPN and SVGIG (reference sequence). The V and J ends lost 2 bases and 4 bases respectively, with 8 bases between them. This CDR3 spans 12 amino acids. The CDR3 is CAWSTGFTEAFF. For the CDR3, the DNA is TGTGCCTGGAGTACAGGCTTCACTGAAGCTTTCTTT.

V gene TRBV18 combines with J gene TRBJ1-5; a possible D gene is TRBD1 (5 bases). Germline V gives CDR1 KGHSH, CDR2 LQKENI. The CDR3 sequence is 15 residues long. Trimming shortened V by 6 bases and J by 5 bases, and 17 bases separated the two germline ends. CDR3 loop: CASSLGGGTHQPQHF. The CDR3, as DNA: TGTGCCAGCTCGCTTGGAGGAGGGACCCATCAGCCCCAGCATTTT.

This clone was found once. The chain combines TRBV4-1 with TRBJ2-1; the D is unclear. Germline CDR1 is MGHRA and CDR2 is YSYEKL. This CDR3 comprises 12 residues. Deletions cut 0 bases from V and 8 bases from J, with 5 bases between. The CDR3 sequence is CASSQELDEQFF. The CDR3 coding sequence is TGCGCCAGCAGCCAAGAGCTCGATGAGCAGTTCTTC.

The count of this clone is one. The chain carries TRBV10-2 and TRBJ1-1; D is unresolved. V lost 5 bases to trimming and J lost 1 base, with 11 bases between them. The length of the CDR3 is 14 residues. Germline assignment: CDR1 WSHSY and CDR2 SAAADI. The CDR3 nucleotides read TGCGCCAGCAGTATTTCGGACGGGAACACTGAAGCTTTCTTT. This encodes CASSISDGNTEAFF.

J is TRBJ1-1 and V is TRBV6-1; D may be TRBD1 (5 bases). The CDR3 runs 14 residues. Germline CDR1 is MNHNS and CDR2 is SASEGT. V lost 3 bases and J 5 bases, leaving 13 bases between the germline ends. CDR3 bases: TGTGCCAGCAGTGACCAGGGTTGGAGGACTGAAGCTTTCTTT. Its protein is CASSDQGWRTEAFF.

The chain combines TRBV5-1 with TRBJ1-6, with a weak D call TRBD1 (5 bases). The ends were cut back, 0 bases at V and 13 bases at J, with 8 bases in the middle. The CDR3 consists of 12 residues. Germline loops: CDR1 SGHRS, CDR2 YFSETQ. The CDR3 DNA reads as TGCGCCAGCAGCTTGGCCAGGGAGCCCCTCCACTTT. It is translated as CASSLAREPLHF.

This chain links TRBV6-5 with TRBJ2-7; TRBD1 aligns across 7 bases. The V and J ends lost 5 bases and 2 bases, in that order; junction bases with no gene match: 9. The CDR3 is 15 residues long. Germline V gives CDR1 MNHEY, CDR2 SVGAGI. CDR3 nucleotide sequence: TGTGCCAGCAGTCCCTTTGACAGGGTAGCCTACGAGCAGTACTTC. Its protein product is CASSPFDRVAYEQYF.